The 5 T cell receptor beta chains presented below share a single source sample, sequenced in a study of cytotoxic CD8 clonotypes in ibrutinib-treated CLL. Profiled with immunoSEQ multiplex PCR; TCRdb holds only in-frame clones, not every one. This table holds 150,000 to 200,000 clones, 88% found once. Material: PBMCs, obtained at disease progression, from a patient treated with ibrutinib. The receptors were sampled from a human donor with chronic lymphocytic leukemia.

V gene TRBV7-9 combines with J gene TRBJ2-5; 7 bases match TRBD1. This CDR3 contains 14 residues. V dropped 4 bases and J dropped 5; count of bases not matched to a gene: 7. Germline CDR1 reads SEHNR; CDR2 reads FQNEAQ (reference sequence). The CDR3 DNA reads as TGTGCCAGCAGCTCAACAGGGGTCTGGGAGACCCAGTACTTC. Protein sequence: CASSSTGVWETQYF.

In this sample, this clone turned up a few times. This chain joins TRBV6-1 and TRBJ1-1, with a tentative D call TRBD1 (6 bases). The CDR3 extends over 14 amino acids. Trimming shortened V by 3 bases and J by 4 bases, and 12 bases separated the two germline ends. The germline CDR1 and CDR2 sequences are MNHNS and SASEGT. CDR3 in amino acids: CASSDPGAFTEAFF. The CDR3 DNA is TGTGCCAGCAGTGACCCGGGGGCGTTCACTGAAGCTTTCTTT.

The chain recombines TRBV5-6 with TRBJ2-5, with D possibly being TRBD2 (6 bases). The germline gives CDR1 SGHDT, CDR2 YYEEEE. The CDR3 has 14 residues. Trimming took 2 bases from V and 3 from J, leaving 11 bases between them. The CDR3 is CASSFLPGEETQYF. The CDR3 DNA reads TGTGCCAGCAGCTTCCTGCCGGGAGAAGAGACCCAGTACTTC.

The chain couples TRBV29-1 to TRBJ1-1; maybe TRBD1 (6 bases). The CDR3 is 14 residues long. CDR1 is SQVTM, CDR2 ANQGSEA, per germline. V was trimmed by 4 bases and J by 0 bases, leaving 12 bases between them. The CDR3 sequence is CSVGGRGVNTEAFF. CDR3 nucleotides: TGCAGCGTTGGGGGCAGGGGCGTGAACACTGAAGCTTTCTTT.

The chain uses TRBV2 and TRBJ2-7, with 9 bases lining up with TRBD1. V shed 3 bases and J 3 bases; nucleotides not matched to a gene: 6. Germline V gives CDR1 SNHLY, CDR2 FYNNEI. The CDR3 covers 15 residues. CDR3 region: CASSDFRQGDYEQYF. In nucleotides, the CDR3 is TGTGCCAGCAGTGATTTTAGACAGGGGGACTACGAGCAGTACTTC.